The entry below describes one T cell receptor beta chain. The antigen is not known. The junction differs from germline at one of its ends, possibly a read error. The study co-extracted DNA and RNA from around 20-30 mg of unsorted bulk tissue. The germline V gene has CDR1 MGHRA and CDR2 YSYEKL. The CDR3 has 13 residues. This entry comes from a study of tumor-infiltrating lymphocytes in primary liver carcinoma. Study information: Between about 4 and 11 cm across, the tumors were all of stage T1-T3 N0M0.

The input was 450 to 500 ng total RNA; TCR beta cDNA was made from it with a constant-region primer. Generation of the TCR beta libraries relied on three nested multiplex PCR rounds using slightly modified ARM-PCR. Both of the initial two PCR rounds ran for about 9 cycles and employed TRBV1-TRBV30 forward primers alongside a C-beta reverse primer. TCRdb reanalysed the multiplex PCR reads using MiXCR and keeps one entry per CDR3 protein. Here the sample spans 35,000 to 50,000 distinct CDR3 sequences, roughly 74% being singletons. Study results and limitations: Tumors significantly exceeded blood in top-250-clone fraction (p = 0.039). For tumor-adjacent and tumor-blood pairs, overlap was less than that seen for tumor region pairs.

The rearrangement uses TRBV4-1 and TRBJ2-1; D ambiguous. This receptor was identified in a woman in her 30s with primary liver carcinoma and hepatitis B virus infection. The sample consisted of tumor-adjacent normal liver tissue. CDR3 nucleotides: TGCGCTAGCAGTTACGACTCCAACAATGAGCAGTTCTTC. Its protein is CASSYDSNNEQFF.